Presented here are 7 T cell receptor beta chains from one specimen sequenced in a study of regulatory T cells in long-lasting Graves disease. Noted time point: persistent/refractory GD, antithyroid drugs over 5 years with positive TRAb. Making the TCR library involved RNA that had been extracted from PBMCs. CDR3 regions were amplified by Arm-PCR using iRepertoire HTBI primers to build TCR beta libraries. MiXCR, run by TCRdb on the multiplex PCR reads, gives a single entry per CDR3 protein. Of 430,000 or so distinct CDR3 sequences listed, roughly a fifth are singletons. The source material was peripheral blood mononuclear cells (PBMCs), sampled when the disease was refractory, from a patient treated with antithyroid drugs. All receptors derive from a female donor with Graves disease.

J is TRBJ1-2 and V is TRBV18; 8 positions agree with TRBD1. V lost 4 bases, J lost 7 bases, and 8 bases stayed unmatched. The germline V gene encodes CDR1 KGHSH and CDR2 LQKENI. This CDR3 is 14 amino acids long. CDR3 region: CASSQDREAIGYTF. CDR3 in DNA: TGTGCCAGCTCACAGGACAGGGAAGCTATTGGCTACACCTTC.

This chain links TRBV7-9 with TRBJ2-7; 9 bases fit TRBD1. Per the germline V gene, CDR1 is SEHNR and CDR2 is FQNEAQ (reference sequence). The CDR3 is made up of 15 amino acids. Trimming took 2 bases from V and 4 from J; bases not matched to a gene: 6. CDR3 DNA: TGTGCCAGCAGCTTAAAACAGGGGGCGCGGTACGAGCAGTACTTC. Translation: CASSLKQGARYEQYF.

This clonotype has a count of ten or more. This sequence joins TRBV15 and TRBJ2-7; 8 bases align to TRBD1. Germline V gene data show CDR1 as LNHNV and CDR2 as YYDKDF (reference sequence). The CDR3 spans 14 residues. The V gene end was trimmed by 5 bases and the J gene end by 5 bases; junction bases not matched to a gene: 8. DNA for the CDR3: TGTGCCACCAGCGTCAGGACAGGGAGGAACGAGCAGTACTTC. This codes for CATSVRTGRNEQYF.

This clonotype was recorded many times. The chain carries TRBV19 and TRBJ1-5; a weak D match, TRBD1 (6 bases). Germline CDR1 and CDR2: LNHDA and SQIVND (reference sequence). With 5 bases removed from V and 5 bases from J, the gap between germline ends came to 10 bases. There are 13 residues in the CDR3. The CDR3 reads CASSADRDQPQHF. In DNA form, the CDR3 reads TGTGCCAGTAGTGCGGACAGAGATCAGCCCCAGCATTTT.

Points on this clonotype: This likely came from a read error, as a far larger clone is one base away. The rearrangement joins TRBV28 to TRBJ1-4, with D tentatively TRBD1 (6 bases). CDR1 MDHEN and CDR2 SYDVKM come from the germline V gene. The CDR3 spans 17 residues. The CDR3 sequence is CASADPYPGTPNEKPFF. CDR3 DNA: TGTGCCAGCGCGGATCCTTACCCCGGGACACCTAATGAAAAACCGTTTTTT.

This clonotype showed up just a few times. The V gene is TRBV20-1, the J gene TRBJ2-6, with D perhaps matching TRBD1 (6 bases). The length of the CDR3 is 16 residues. With 0 bases removed from V and 3 bases from J, the gap between germline ends came to 12 bases. Per the germline V gene, CDR1 is DFQATT and CDR2 is SNEGSKA (reference sequence). CDR3 amino acids: CSAREQGVYGANVLTF. CDR3 in DNA: TGCAGTGCTAGAGAACAGGGCGTATATGGGGCCAACGTCCTGACTTTC.

This clonotype appeared many times. This chain connects TRBV20-1 to TRBJ2-7; 10 bases map to TRBD2. The germline gives CDR1 DFQATT, CDR2 SNEGSKA (reference sequence). J was trimmed by 0 bases and V by 7 bases; bases with no gene match: 9. This CDR3 is built from 15 residues. CDR3 nucleotides: TGCAGTGTCGCGTGGGGACTAGCGAGCTCCTACGAGCAGTACTTC. It codes for CSVAWGLASSYEQYF.